This T cell receptor (beta chain) was identified in a study of CD4 T cells in relation to SARS-CoV-2 and coronaviruses. Findings and limits, study-wide: Pre-pandemic and post-infection samples never came from the same donor.

On this clone: The antigen remains undetermined.

Only in-frame clones appear in the TCRdb table, and some are missing; sequencing was by immunoSEQ multiplex PCR. This table holds around 35,000 clones, 75% to 90% found once. V dropped 5 bases and J dropped 6 bases, with 14 bases sitting between them. Per the germline V gene, CDR1 is PRHDT and CDR2 is FYEKMQ (reference sequence). The CDR3 length is 13 residues. Sequenced sample: memory CD4+ T cells from PBMCs. The source is an adult with COVID-19. The chain has TRBV13 and TRBJ2-7; D might be TRBD1 (5 bases). The CDR3 sequence: CASSPPSGREQYF. CDR3 nucleotide sequence: TGTGCCAGCAGCCCCCCCTCAGGGCGCGAGCAGTACTTC.